This T cell receptor (beta chain) was found in a study of T-cell reconstitution after alpha-beta-depleted transplantation in children. General observations from the study: Fresh T-cell production supplied most of the T-cell counts and diversity seen one year after transplant.

This clonotype was counted at least ten times. The antigen is unknown. V was pared by 3 bases and J by 0 bases, with 4 bases of the junction left unmatched. Germline V CDR1 and CDR2: SGHRS, YFSETQ. The CDR3 has 16 amino acids. For TCRbeta, the library was prepared with unique molecular identifiers. TCRdb reprocessed the PCR reads via MiXCR and lists one record per CDR3 protein. The table lists about 16,000 distinct CDR3 sequences, about 5% of them singletons, with approximately 7% in the top ten. The chain employs TRBV5-1 and TRBJ2-2; 8 bases align to TRBD1. The starting material was PBMCs, obtained before TCRalphabeta/CD19-depleted stem cell transplant. This TCR came from a boy aged 5-17 years with acute lymphoblastic leukemia, due to receive a stem cell transplant. The CDR3 sequence is CASSSDRGANTGELFF. Here the CDR3 DNA reads TGCGCCAGCAGCTCCGACAGGGGCGCGAACACCGGGGAGCTGTTTTTT.